This T cell receptor (beta chain) appears in the sequencing data of a study of blood T cell repertoires in COVID-19. TCRdb's table, derived via immunoSEQ multiplex PCR, lists solely in-frame clones and lacks some. The sample shows about 670,000 clones, approximately 90% of them seen only once. The CDR3 is 15 amino acids. Looked up from germline, CDR1 is SGHAT and CDR2 is FQNNGV. V gave up 2 bases and J gave up 5 bases; unmatched junction bases: 3. The sample comprised peripheral blood. The gene calls are TRBV11-2 and TRBJ2-5; 12 positions agree with TRBD2. The source of this sequence is a woman aged 18-29 years with acute or convalescent COVID-19. The CDR3 DNA is TGTGCCAGCAGCTTAAGGACTAGCGGGGTTGAGACCCAGTACTTC. Residues: CASSLRTSGVETQYF.